The 10 T cell receptor beta chains below come from one sample, sequenced in a study of Tregs in tolerant kidney transplant recipients. The method was immunoSEQ multiplex PCR; TCRdb's version includes in-frame clones alone and lacks a portion of them. The sample has 90,000 to 150,000 clones, roughly nine tenths seen once. The sequencing input was CD4+ T cells from blood. Receptors were obtained from a human donor in good health.

This sequence joins TRBV7-8 and TRBJ2-7, with D perhaps TRBD2 (5 bases). V lost 3 bases and J lost 2, with 8 bases in between. The CDR3 runs to 13 residues. Germline loops: CDR1 SGHVS, CDR2 FQNEAQ. In nucleotides, the CDR3 is TGTGCCAGCAGCTTGGACTTACCCTACGAGCAGTACTTC. This translates into CASSLDLPYEQYF.

A word on this clone: This sample also contains other DNA sequences that code for the same CDR3. The V gene is TRBV5-1, the J gene TRBJ2-1, with a possible D match to TRBD1 (5 bases). Trimming took 0 bases from V and 4 from J, leaving 8 bases between them. Germline CDR1 reads SGHRS; CDR2 reads YFSETQ. The CDR3 runs 14 residues. This CDR3 reads CASSLAGAYNEQFF. CDR3 nucleotides: TGCGCCAGCAGCTTGGCTGGGGCTTACAATGAGCAGTTCTTC.

This clone has a single count. V usage is TRBV6-6 and J usage is TRBJ2-3; D might be TRBD2 (6 bases). The CDR3 is made up of 15 amino acids. The ends were cut back, 2 bases at V and 1 base at J, with 10 bases in the middle. The V gene's germline CDR1 is MNHNY and CDR2 SVGAGI (reference sequence). This CDR3 is CASSYPGGGTDTQYF. In nucleotides, the CDR3 is TGTGCCAGCAGTTACCCCGGGGGAGGCACAGATACGCAGTATTTT.

As to this clone: Mismatch with germline at one junction end may stem from a read error. The CDR3 protein is CASSLDGRRVLF. The CDR3 DNA is TGTGCCAGCAGCTTAGACGGCAGGAGAGTCCTCTTT. The rearrangement links TRBV11-2 to TRBJ1-1; D is undetermined. This CDR3 is built from 12 residues. Germline assignment: CDR1 SGHAT and CDR2 FQNNGV. Filled out from reference TRBV11-2 and TRBJ1-1, the complete variable domain reads EAGVAQSPRYKIIEKRQSVAFWCNPISGHATLYWYQQILGQGPKLLIQFQNNGVVDDSQLPKDRFSAERLKGVDSTLKIQPAKLEDSAVYLCASSLDGRRVLFGQGTRLTVV.

The chain recombines TRBV30 with TRBJ2-7; D gene unclear. Trimming removed 4 bases from V and 7 bases from J, with 14 bases in between. Germline V gene lookup returns CDR1 GTSNPN and CDR2 SVGIG (reference sequence). The CDR3 extends over 12 amino acids. The CDR3 DNA reads as TGTGCCTGGACCCGGCTCCCCCGAGAGCAGTACTTC. This gives the protein CAWTRLPREQYF.

This clone was found a few times. This chain joins TRBV6-1 and TRBJ1-5, with 9 bases lining up with TRBD1. After removal of 4 bases from V and 5 bases from J, the junction contained 6 bases not matched to a gene. Germline lookup yields CDR1 MNHNS and CDR2 SASEGT. This CDR3 spans 15 amino acids. CDR3 nucleotides: TGTGCCAGCAGTGCTGAGACAGGGGGGCATCAGCCCCAGCATTTT. This gives the protein CASSAETGGHQPQHF.

The V call is TRBV15, the J call TRBJ2-3; 12 bases map to TRBD2. The CDR3 covers 18 residues. Looked up from germline, CDR1 is LNHNV and CDR2 is YYDKDF (reference sequence). Trimming removed 4 bases from V and 2 bases from J; junction bases left unmatched: 10. The CDR3 protein is CATSKAPGLAGLTDTQYF. DNA of the CDR3: TGTGCCACCAGCAAGGCCCCCGGACTAGCGGGACTCACAGATACGCAGTATTTT. The full variable domain, with the rest looked up from reference TRBV15 and TRBJ2-3, is DAMVIQNPRYQVTQFGKPVTLSCSQTLNHNVMYWYQQKSSQAPKLLFHYYDKDFNNEADTPDNFQSRRPNTSFCFLDIRSPGLGDTAMYLCATSKAPGLAGLTDTQYFGPGTRLTVL.

The J gene is TRBJ1-1, the V gene TRBV6-5; D is perhaps TRBD1 (5 bases). Germline lookup yields CDR1 MNHEY and CDR2 SVGAGI. This CDR3 comprises 16 residues. The V gene lost 2 bases and the J gene lost 4 bases, with 17 bases spanning the gap. The CDR3 DNA reads TGTGCCAGCAGTTACCAACCTCTAATGGGGGGCACTGAAGCTTTCTTT. This encodes CASSYQPLMGGTEAFF.

This sequence joins TRBV27 and TRBJ2-2; 10 bases match TRBD1. V was pared by 5 bases and J by 4 bases, with 7 bases of the junction left unmatched. Germline CDR1 reads MNHEY; CDR2 reads SMNVEV (reference sequence). The length of the CDR3 is 16 residues. The CDR3 region has the DNA TGTGCCAGCAGTCCCGGGACAGGGGCGGGCACCGGGGAGCTGTTTTTT. Protein product: CASSPGTGAGTGELFF.

This chain uses TRBV20-1 with TRBJ1-4, with no clear D. CDR1 and CDR2 (germline): DFQATT, SNEGSKA (reference sequence). The V gene lost 6 bases and the J gene lost 0 bases, with 2 bases spanning the gap. This CDR3 is 11 amino acids long. As DNA, the CDR3 is TGCAGTGCGGCAACTAATGAAAAACTGTTTTTT. It yields the protein CSAATNEKLFF.